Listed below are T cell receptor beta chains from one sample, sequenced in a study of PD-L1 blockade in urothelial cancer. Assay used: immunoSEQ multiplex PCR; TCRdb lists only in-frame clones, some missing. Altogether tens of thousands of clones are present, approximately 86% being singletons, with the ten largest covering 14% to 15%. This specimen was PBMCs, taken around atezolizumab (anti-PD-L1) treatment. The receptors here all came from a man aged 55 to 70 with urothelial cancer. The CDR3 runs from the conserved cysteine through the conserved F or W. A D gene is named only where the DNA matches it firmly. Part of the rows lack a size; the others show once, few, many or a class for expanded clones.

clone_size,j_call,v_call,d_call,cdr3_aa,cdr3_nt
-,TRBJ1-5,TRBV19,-,CASSPLQTGRNQPQHF,TGTGCCAGTAGTCCCCTCCAAACAGGACGGAATCAGCCCCAGCATTTT
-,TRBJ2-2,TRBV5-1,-,CASSAPLGTGNTGELFF,TGCGCCAGCAGCGCCCCCTTGGGGACTGGGAACACCGGGGAGCTGTTTTTT
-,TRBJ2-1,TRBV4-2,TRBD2,CASSQERGLAGGPLAHEQFF,TGTGCCAGCAGCCAAGAAAGGGGACTAGCGGGGGGGCCCTTGGCCCATGAGCAGTTCTTC
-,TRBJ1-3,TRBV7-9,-,CASSPGNSGNTIYF,TGTGCCAGCAGTCCAGGAAACTCTGGAAACACCATATATTTT
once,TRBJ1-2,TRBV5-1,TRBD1,CASSFRDRGGYGYTF,TGCGCCAGCAGCTTCCGGGACAGGGGAGGATATGGCTACACCTTC
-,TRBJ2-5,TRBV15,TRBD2,CATSRDLAGVETQYF,TGTGCCACCAGCAGAGATCTTGCGGGGGTTGAGACCCAGTACTTC
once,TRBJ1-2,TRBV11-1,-,CASSLGATSYGYTF,TGTGCCAGCAGCTTAGGGGCGACGAGCTATGGCTACACCTTC
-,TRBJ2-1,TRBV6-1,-,CASSTRTANEQFF,TGTGCCAGCAGTACCCGGACAGCTAATGAGCAGTTCTTC
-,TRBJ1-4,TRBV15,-,CATSRAGSGEKLFF,TGTGCCACCAGCAGAGCGGGGTCGGGTGAAAAACTGTTTTTT
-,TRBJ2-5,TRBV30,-,CAWQEKDRGDQETQYF,TGTGCCTGGCAAGAAAAGGACAGAGGGGATCAAGAGACCCAGTACTTC
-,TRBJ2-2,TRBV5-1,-,CASSVTVGELFF,TGCGCCAGCAGCGTGACAGTCGGGGAGCTGTTTTTT
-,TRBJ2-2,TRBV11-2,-,CASSLTTGNTGELFF,TGTGCCAGCAGCTTAACGACAGGCAACACCGGGGAGCTGTTTTTT
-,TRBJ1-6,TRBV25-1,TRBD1,CASSEGQGSLYSPLHF,TGTGCCAGCAGTGAGGGACAGGGGTCGTTGTATTCACCCCTCCACTTT
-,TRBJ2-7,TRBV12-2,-,CASRPKDRERSYEQYF,TGTGCAAGTCGTCCCAAGGACAGGGAGAGGTCCTACGAGCAGTACTTC
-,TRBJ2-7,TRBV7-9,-,CASSLSTTYEQYF,TGTGCCAGCAGCTTGTCCACAACCTACGAGCAGTACTTC
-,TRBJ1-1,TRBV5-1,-,CASSLRQTNTEAFF,TGCGCCAGCAGCCTCCGACAGACGAACACTGAAGCTTTCTTT
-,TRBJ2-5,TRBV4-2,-,CASSARDQETQYF,TGTGCCAGCAGCGCCAGGGACCAAGAGACCCAGTACTTC
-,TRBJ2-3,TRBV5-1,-,CASRPFIQGRRDTQYF,TGCGCCAGCAGACCTTTTATACAGGGTCGGCGAGATACGCAGTATTTT
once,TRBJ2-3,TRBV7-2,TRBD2,CASSTRLAGFLDTQYF,TGTGCCAGCAGCACCCGACTAGCGGGGTTTTTAGATACGCAGTATTTT
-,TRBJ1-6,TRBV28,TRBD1,CASIPWDRNNSPLHF,TGTGCCAGCATCCCGTGGGACAGGAATAATTCACCCCTCCACTTT
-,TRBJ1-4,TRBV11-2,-,CASSRLGAKGEKLFF,TGTGCCAGCAGCCGCCTAGGGGCAAAGGGGGAAAAACTGTTTTTT
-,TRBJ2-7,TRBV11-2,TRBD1,CASSSIGQGSSYEQYF,TGTGCCAGCAGCTCCATCGGACAGGGAAGCTCCTACGAGCAGTACTTC
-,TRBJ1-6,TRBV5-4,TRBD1,CASSFGSTGGNSPLHF,TGTGCCAGCAGCTTCGGGTCGACAGGGGGTAATTCACCCCTCCACTTT
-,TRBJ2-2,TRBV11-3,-,CASSLSGDAGELFF,TGTGCCAGCAGCTTATCCGGGGATGCCGGGGAGCTGTTTTTT
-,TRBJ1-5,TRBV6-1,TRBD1,CASRGQGTNQPQHF,TGTGCCAGCAGAGGACAGGGGACCAATCAGCCCCAGCATTTT
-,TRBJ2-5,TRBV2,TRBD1,CASRTGTEQETQYF,TGTGCCAGCAGGACCGGGACAGAACAAGAGACCCAGTACTTC
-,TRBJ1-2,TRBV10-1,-,CASSRNREGNGYTF,TGCGCCAGCAGCCGCAACAGGGAAGGCAATGGCTACACCTTC
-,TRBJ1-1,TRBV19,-,CASSISPSRGNTEAFF,TGTGCCAGTAGTATATCCCCCTCCCGAGGGAACACTGAAGCTTTCTTT
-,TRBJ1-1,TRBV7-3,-,CASSLMPGGGTEAFF,TGTGCCAGCAGCTTAATGCCGGGAGGGGGGACTGAAGCTTTCTTT
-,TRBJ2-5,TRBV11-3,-,CASSLRQGPQETQYF,TGTGCCAGCAGCTTAAGGCAGGGGCCTCAAGAGACCCAGTACTTC
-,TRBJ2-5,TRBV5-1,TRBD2,CASSAREGETQYF,TGCGCCAGCAGCGCGAGGGAGGGAGAGACCCAGTACTTC
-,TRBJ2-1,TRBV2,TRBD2,CASRYELAGQGIEQFF,TGTGCCAGCAGATACGAACTAGCGGGGCAGGGGATTGAGCAGTTCTTC
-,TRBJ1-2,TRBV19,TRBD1,CASSIARTQGAYGYTF,TGTGCCAGTAGTATTGCTCGCACACAGGGGGCCTATGGCTACACCTTC